Presented here are 18 T cell receptor beta chains from one specimen sequenced in a study of shared clonotypes between healthy human individuals. The data were produced by immunoSEQ multiplex PCR, yet TCRdb's version contains in-frame clones alone and is incomplete. The table records about 1.5 million clones, roughly 96% of them present only once. Sequencing was performed on naive CD4+ T cells sorted from blood. Documented subset: CD45RA+ positively selected. The receptors come from a man aged 25-45 years in good health.

The chain uses TRBV6-1 and TRBJ1-1; no clear D gene. This CDR3 comprises 13 residues. The V gene lost 1 base and the J gene lost 7 bases, with 10 bases spanning the gap. Germline CDR1 is MNHNS and CDR2 is SASEGT. The chain's CDR3 is CASSEVEEIEAFF. The DNA for the CDR3 is TGTGCCAGCAGTGAAGTCGAAGAAATTGAAGCTTTCTTT.

The genes are TRBV18 and TRBJ2-7, with 12 bases aligning to TRBD2. With 4 bases clipped from V and 6 bases from J, the junction kept 7 bases outside the gene matches. In germline, CDR1 is KGHSH, CDR2 LQKENI. The CDR3 sequence is 15 residues long. CDR3 nucleotides: TGTGCCAGCTCACAAAGACTAGCGGGAGTGGGCGAGCAGTACTTC. This sequence encodes CASSQRLAGVGEQYF.

The chain combines TRBV5-1 with TRBJ2-7, with D perhaps given as TRBD1 or TRBD2 (5 bases each). Trimming took 2 bases from V and 2 from J, leaving 14 bases between them. Germline V gives CDR1 SGHRS, CDR2 YFSETQ. CDR3 size: 15 residues. The CDR3 here is CASSFGVTGPYEQYF. CDR3 DNA sequence: TGCGCCAGCAGCTTTGGGGTGACGGGACCCTACGAGCAGTACTTC. The full variable domain, with the rest looked up from reference TRBV5-1 and TRBJ2-7, is KAGVTQTPRYLIKTRGQQVTLSCSPISGHRSVSWYQQTPGQGLQFLFEYFSETQRNKGNFPGRFSGRQFSNSRSEMNVSTLELGDSALYLCASSFGVTGPYEQYFGPGTRLTVT.

Here the CDR3 DNA reads TGTGCCAGTAGTAATACGGGACTAGGAGGTCGAAACACCGGGGAGCTGTTTTTT. Residues: CASSNTGLGGRNTGELFF. The chain joins TRBV19 to TRBJ2-2; 8 nucleotides align to TRBD2. The germline gives CDR1 LNHDA, CDR2 SQIVND (reference sequence). This CDR3 is built from 18 residues. J gave up 2 bases and V 4 bases, and 12 bases lay outside the gene matches.

The chain couples TRBV25-1 to TRBJ1-2, with 8 bases matching TRBD1. Trimming cost V 7 bases and J 8 bases; bases outside gene matches: 9. The CDR3 spans 13 residues. Germline V gene data show CDR1 as MGHDK and CDR2 as SYGVNS. Written as DNA, the CDR3 is TGTGCCAGCACTGCCAGGGGGCTTAGCGGCTACACCTTC. Its translation: CASTARGLSGYTF.

About this clone: Other nucleotide sequences from this sample produce the same CDR3. The chain recombines TRBV5-1 with TRBJ2-5; 7 bases fit TRBD1. J was trimmed by 4 bases and V by 2 bases; bases with no gene match: 2. The CDR3 contains 13 residues. Germline V gene sequence: CDR1 SGHRS, CDR2 YFSETQ. CDR3 residues: CASSLGGAETQYF. In nucleotides, the CDR3 is TGCGCCAGCAGCTTAGGGGGCGCAGAGACCCAGTACTTC. The whole variable domain, remainder taken from reference TRBV5-1 and TRBJ2-5, is KAGVTQTPRYLIKTRGQQVTLSCSPISGHRSVSWYQQTPGQGLQFLFEYFSETQRNKGNFPGRFSGRQFSNSRSEMNVSTLELGDSALYLCASSLGGAETQYFGPGTRLLVL.

Comments on this clone: A clone one base away is much larger, so this may be a read error. At the DNA level, this CDR3 is encoded by other sequences in the same sample as well. The chain joins TRBV28 to TRBJ1-2; tentative D call: TRBD1 (6 bases). V lost 5 bases to trimming and J lost 5 bases, with 6 bases between them. The CDR3 loop spans 11 amino acids. Germline-derived CDR1 and CDR2 are MDHEN and SYDVKM. The CDR3 region is CASSTGYGYTF. The DNA for the CDR3 is TGTGCCAGCAGTACAGGGTATGGCTACACCTTC.

The J gene is TRBJ2-1, the V gene TRBV5-1; 13 bases fit TRBD2. The V gene end was trimmed by 3 bases and the J gene end by 4 bases; junction bases not matched to a gene: 7. The length of the CDR3 is 17 residues. Germline CDR1 is SGHRS and CDR2 is YFSETQ. The CDR3 DNA reads as TGCGCCAGCAGCTCCGGGACTAGCGGGAATGGGTACAATGAGCAGTTCTTC. Its translation is CASSSGTSGNGYNEQFF.

V gene TRBV7-9 combines with J gene TRBJ2-1; TRBD2 agrees at 8 bases. The J segment lost 5 bases and the V segment lost 4 bases, leaving 7 bases of the junction unmatched. The length of the CDR3 is 15 residues. Per the germline V gene, CDR1 is SEHNR and CDR2 is FQNEAQ (reference sequence). In DNA form, the CDR3 reads TGTGCCAGCAGCTCAAGGCTACTAGCGGACAATGAGCAGTTCTTC. Translated, it gives CASSSRLLADNEQFF.

V gene TRBV18 combines with J gene TRBJ2-2, with TRBD2 matching 7 bases. Germline V lookup: CDR1 KGHSH, CDR2 LQKENI. The V gene end was trimmed by 4 bases and the J gene end by 4 bases; junction bases not matched to a gene: 9. The CDR3 consists of 16 residues. The CDR3 region is CASSLFLAEGTGELFF. For the CDR3, the DNA is TGTGCCAGCTCACTTTTCCTAGCGGAGGGCACCGGGGAGCTGTTTTTT.

V usage is TRBV10-3 and J usage is TRBJ1-2; D not certain. The CDR3 contains 13 residues. CDR1 is ENHRY, CDR2 SYGVKD, per germline. V was clipped by 2 bases and J by 3 bases, with 7 bases between them. The CDR3 nucleotides read TGTGCCATCAGTGAGAGAGGAGACTATGGCTACACCTTC. It specifies CAISERGDYGYTF.

The chain employs TRBV4-2 and TRBJ2-1, with 10 bases aligning to TRBD2. The V and J ends lost 4 bases and 5 bases, in that order; junction bases with no gene match: 8. The CDR3 covers 16 residues. Germline V lookup: CDR1 LGHNA, CDR2 YNFKEQ. CDR3 sequence: CASSPSAGGPHNEQFF. In DNA form, the CDR3 reads TGTGCCAGCAGCCCATCAGCGGGAGGGCCCCACAATGAGCAGTTCTTC.

The chain carries TRBV19 and TRBJ1-2; the D is unclear. The germline CDR1 and CDR2 sequences are LNHDA and SQIVND (reference sequence). V was clipped by 5 bases and J by 0 bases, with 10 bases between them. The CDR3 spans 14 residues. Here the CDR3 reads CASSVTAANYGYTF. As DNA, the CDR3 is TGTGCCAGTAGTGTCACGGCAGCTAACTATGGCTACACCTTC.

This sequence joins TRBV7-8 and TRBJ2-2; D may be TRBD2 (5 bases). V gave up 2 bases and J gave up 4 bases, with 8 bases separating them. Germline V gene sequence: CDR1 SGHVS, CDR2 FQNEAQ. This CDR3 is 14 amino acids long. CDR3 amino acids: CASSLLAGTGELFF. The CDR3 region has the DNA TGTGCCAGCAGCTTACTCGCGGGCACCGGGGAGCTGTTTTTT.

This rearrangement joins TRBV25-1 to TRBJ2-3; weak D call: TRBD2 (6 bases). Germline CDR1 and CDR2: MGHDK and SYGVNS. V was trimmed by 7 bases and J by 8 bases, leaving 13 bases between them. The CDR3 covers 12 residues. CDR3: CASTGGSGTQYF. DNA for the CDR3: TGTGCCAGCACTGGGGGGTCCGGTACGCAGTATTTT.

The CDR3 protein is CATSRERYDPNEQYF. CDR3 coding DNA: TGTGCCACCAGCAGAGAAAGATATGACCCCAACGAGCAGTACTTC. V gene TRBV15 combines with J gene TRBJ2-7; D not certain. This CDR3 spans 15 amino acids. With 0 bases removed from V and 5 bases from J, the gap between germline ends came to 14 bases. The germline gives CDR1 LNHNV, CDR2 YYDKDF (reference sequence).

The J gene is TRBJ1-2, the V gene TRBV28, with D hard to call. The CDR3 consists of 12 residues. V lost 7 bases, J lost 8 bases, and 14 bases lay in between. Germline CDR1 reads MDHEN; CDR2 reads SYDVKM. DNA of the CDR3: TGTGCCAGCACTATGGGTTTCGGCGGCTACACCTTC. Its translation is CASTMGFGGYTF.

This clone was recorded only once. The chain is built from TRBV4-1 and TRBJ1-1; tentatively, D is TRBD1 (5 bases). The CDR3 is 14 residues long. The V gene lost 4 bases and the J gene lost 1 base, with 10 bases spanning the gap. The germline V gene has CDR1 MGHRA and CDR2 YSYEKL. The CDR3 DNA is TGCGCCAGCAGCCCCGGTACAGGGAACACTGAAGCTTTCTTT. Translated: CASSPGTGNTEAFF.